What follows is one T cell receptor beta chain and its context. The Seattle patients joined while their infection was active and were tracked longitudinally afterward. These data originate in a study of blood T cell repertoires in COVID-19. Study at large: Collection of acute and convalescent COVID-19 samples took place in the United States, Italy and Spain.

Per germline, CDR1 SGHRS and CDR2 YFSETQ. CDR3 size: 13 residues. V was shortened by 4 bases and J by 5 bases, with 12 bases between the two germline ends. As handled by the study authors: Nucleated cell number was recorded as an estimate derived from reference gene primer amplification. Profiling relied on immunoSEQ multiplex PCR, and the TCRdb table lists in-frame clones only, not all of them. The V and J calls and the clone size are those of that table, but D and trimming were determined from the DNA. The sample has hundreds of thousands of clones; over 85% are singletons. Sequenced input: peripheral blood. The rearrangement uses TRBV5-1 and TRBJ1-2; perhaps TRBD1 as D (6 bases). The origin of this receptor is a man aged 18 to 30 with COVID-19, enrolled during active disease. CDR3 loop: CASSPPGVYGYTF. The CDR3 bases are TGCGCCAGCAGCCCGCCAGGGGTTTATGGCTACACCTTC.